This T cell receptor beta chain appears in the sequencing data of a study of T cells in localized non-small cell lung cancer (dated by TCRdb to about 2020). Turning to the overall study: T cell repertoires of hundreds of early-stage NSCLC patients were analyzed, with tumors being compared against uninvolved tumor-adjacent lungs. A mean age of 66.3 years was recorded for the NSCLC patients, of whom some 130 were male and 107 were female. The cohort consisted of around 250 treatment-naive NSCLC patients whose localized lung tumors had been resected. What the authors observed across the whole study: The highest T cell clonality was observed in uninvolved tumor-adjacent lung, where clonality exceeded that of tumor, suggesting that antigenic responses were more focused in uninvolved tumor-adjacent lung. Because multi-region tumor sequencing was not performed, intratumor heterogeneity could not be ruled out. Since the design was exploratory, TCR variables were selected using unadjusted p-values with no false-discovery rate correction. Of the top 100 tumor clones, a median of roughly 56 were detected in paired uninvolved adjacent lung; about 28 were also among that lung's top 100. Longer overall survival was associated with higher T cell density in blood, whereas shorter survival was associated with higher clonality in adjacent lung.

For this clone: No antigen is known for it. No much larger clone exists at a distance of one base, and base qualities are not known.

TCR beta CDR3 regions were sequenced from DNA using the immunoSEQ Assay. Concerning the study's data processing: To compute T cell density, TCR beta template counts were normalized to usable DNA, which was estimated by amplifying housekeeping genes. The preseqR package was used to estimate richness by extrapolating to 400,000 templates for PBMC samples and to 120,000 templates for tissue samples. Clonality was taken to be one minus Pielou's evenness. To identify tissue-enriched TCRs, differential abundance testing was run on productive amino-acid clonotypes with a minimum total count of 5 and an alpha of 0.1. The Jaccard Index and the Morisita Overlap Index were used to quantify repertoire overlap between compartments. GLIPH grouped TCR beta CDR3s together with public tetramer-defined viral CDR3s, and a viral motif had to include at least three viral sequences and also show V-gene enrichment. Here the immuneACCESS table is served through TCRdb, limited to in-frame sequences with V and J called. Missing clones are a known gap in these copies; in checked studies unresolved V genes cover under half, and the rest lacks a known reason. V and J calls and clone size are those listed in that table; D and trimming were worked out from the DNA. The sample data list about 41,000 clones, and roughly 84% of these were observed just once. Roughly 8% of the sample comes from the top ten.

CDR1 MDHEN and CDR2 SYDVKM were looked up in the germline V gene. Including cysteine and phenylalanine, the CDR3 has 12 amino acids. CDR3 DNA only is kept here, 36 bases in frame from base 1. V is clipped by 6 bases and J by 1 base, and the sequence between their germline boundaries is 4 bases long. At diagnosis, peripheral blood, uninvolved tumor-adjacent lung and tumor were collected and stored as a combination of fresh-frozen and FFPE material. For TCR repertoire profiling, blood samples were analyzed in the form of peripheral blood mononuclear cells. The chain is encoded by TRBV28 joined to TRBJ1-5, with no D gene named confidently. The source of this sequence is a man aged 40 to 69 with stage II lung adenocarcinoma. This sample comprised PBMCs, obtained before any cancer treatment. In nucleotides, the sequence is TGTGCCAGCAGGGACAGCAATCAGCCCCAGCATTTT. This encodes CASRDSNQPQHF.